The 25 T cell receptor beta chains listed next were all sequenced from one sample in a study of shared clonotypes between healthy human individuals. Sequenced by immunoSEQ multiplex PCR; TCRdb stores in-frame clones only, minus some. Of some 2,500,000 clones in the sample, roughly 90% are singletons; the top ten hold 0.3% to 0.4%. Sequencing was performed on naive CD4+ T cells from PBMCs. Subset of the sample: CD45RA+ positively selected. These TCRs come from a man between 18 and 35 years old in good health. Some clones in this sample may be carry-over from other donors' samples.

The chain employs TRBV10-3 and TRBJ2-1; 9 bases agree with TRBD2. The germline CDR1 and CDR2 sequences are ENHRY and SYGVKD. The ends lost 6 bases at V and 4 bases at J; junction bases unmatched: 7. This CDR3 has 15 amino acids. CDR3: CAISSTSGNYNEQFF. DNA for the CDR3: TGTGCCATCAGCTCGACTAGCGGAAATTACAATGAGCAGTTCTTC.

The rearrangement joins TRBV7-8 to TRBJ1-1, with D uncertain. This CDR3 contains 12 residues. Germline-derived CDR1 and CDR2 are SGHVS and FQNEAQ. Between the trimmed V and J ends, which lost 2 bases and 4 bases, there was a span of 5 bases. The CDR3 here is CASSLRRTEAFF. CDR3 DNA sequence: TGTGCCAGCAGCTTACGACGCACTGAAGCTTTCTTT.

The chain recombines TRBV7-9 with TRBJ1-2; 12 nucleotides align to TRBD1. The V gene end was trimmed by 5 bases and the J gene end by 8 bases; junction bases not matched to a gene: 9. Germline V gene data show CDR1 as SEHNR and CDR2 as FQNEAQ (reference sequence). This CDR3 spans 15 amino acids. This CDR3 is CASSPSGQGATGYTF. Here the CDR3 DNA reads TGTGCCAGCAGCCCCTCGGGACAGGGGGCGACCGGCTACACCTTC.

The rearrangement links TRBV2 to TRBJ2-1, with D unclear. The CDR3 runs 14 residues. Germline lookup yields CDR1 SNHLY and CDR2 FYNNEI. The V end lost 3 bases, the J end lost 2 bases, and 8 bases lay between the germline ends. The CDR3 nucleotides are TGTGCCAGCAGTGATAACGGAGCCTACAATGAGCAGTTCTTC. It specifies CASSDNGAYNEQFF.

This chain connects TRBV19 to TRBJ1-3; 9 bases are shared with TRBD1. Germline values: CDR1 LNHDA, CDR2 SQIVND (reference sequence). This CDR3 has 17 residues. V lost 3 bases, J lost 3 bases, and 9 bases stayed unmatched. The CDR3 nucleotides are TGTGCCAGTAGTATCCCGGGACAGGGAATTTATGGAAACACCATATATTTT. It translates to CASSIPGQGIYGNTIYF.

The gene calls are TRBV6-4 and TRBJ2-1; TRBD2 matches 9 bases. The CDR3 contains 16 residues. With V trimmed by 3 bases and J by 6 bases, 9 bases remained unmatched. Germline V lookup: CDR1 MRHNA, CDR2 SNTAGT. CDR3 nucleotide sequence: TGTGCCAGCAGTGAGGTGGCGGGAGGGCCCCTCAATGAGCAGTTCTTC. Amino acid sequence: CASSEVAGGPLNEQFF.

In nucleotides, the CDR3 is TGTGCCAGCAGACCCTATACAGGATCCTATGGCTACACCTTC. Its translation is CASRPYTGSYGYTF. The rearrangement uses TRBV6-6 and TRBJ1-2; TRBD1 is a possible D gene (5 bases). Trimming took 6 bases from V and 4 from J, leaving 15 bases between them. The CDR3 is 14 amino acids. Per the germline V gene, CDR1 is MNHNY and CDR2 is SVGAGI (reference sequence).

This clone was counted a few times. V and J are TRBV2 and TRBJ1-1; D may be TRBD1 (5 bases). CDR3 length: 15 residues. The V gene's germline CDR1 is SNHLY and CDR2 FYNNEI. V lost 2 bases and J 1 base, leaving 11 bases between the germline ends. In nucleotides, the CDR3 is TGTGCCAGCAGTGAACAGGGTGTTACGAACACTGAAGCTTTCTTT. Translation: CASSEQGVTNTEAFF.

The genes are TRBV29-1 and TRBJ2-3, with D hard to call. The CDR3 loop spans 13 amino acids. From germline, CDR1 is SQVTM and CDR2 ANQGSEA. Trimming removed 3 bases at V and 2 bases at J, with 9 bases between. CDR3 sequence (DNA): TGCAGCGTTGAGAGGCAGTTCACAGATACGCAGTATTTT. It yields the protein CSVERQFTDTQYF.

The CDR3 region is CASTPTSLIETQYF. The CDR3 region has the DNA TGTGCCAGCACCCCGACTAGTCTGATAGAGACCCAGTACTTC. This chain joins TRBV7-9 and TRBJ2-5, with D tentatively TRBD2 (6 bases). Trimming left V 7 bases short and J 4 bases short, with 16 bases between. The CDR3 is 14 amino acids. Germline assignment: CDR1 SEHNR and CDR2 FQNEAQ (reference sequence).

This sequence joins TRBV10-3 and TRBJ1-1, with a weak D call TRBD1 (5 bases). Germline-derived CDR1 and CDR2 are ENHRY and SYGVKD. V lost 3 bases to trimming and J lost 2 bases, with 10 bases between them. This CDR3 contains 14 residues. The CDR3 region is CAISEPGENTEAFF. The CDR3 DNA sequence: TGTGCCATCAGTGAACCGGGGGAAAACACTGAAGCTTTCTTT.

This chain links TRBV11-1 with TRBJ2-2; D not certain. Germline V gives CDR1 SGHAT, CDR2 FQDESV (reference sequence). This CDR3 spans 13 amino acids. The germline V and J ends were trimmed by 3 bases and 7 bases, with 9 bases remaining between them. In nucleotides, the CDR3 is TGTGCCAGCAGCTTTGATCGAAGCGGGGAGCTGTTTTTT. It yields the protein CASSFDRSGELFF.

This chain joins TRBV7-9 and TRBJ2-3, with D maybe TRBD2 (6 bases). The length of the CDR3 is 15 residues. V lost 4 bases and J lost 2, with 13 bases in between. Looked up from germline, CDR1 is SEHNR and CDR2 is FQNEAQ (reference sequence). The CDR3 coding sequence is TGTGCCAGCAGCTCAAGGTCGGGAGTCACAGATACGCAGTATTTT. Translating it yields CASSSRSGVTDTQYF.

The chain is built from TRBV29-1 and TRBJ2-5; no reliable D call. This CDR3 is built from 12 residues. Germline V CDR1 and CDR2: SQVTM, ANQGSEA. V shed 4 bases and J shed 2 bases, with 8 bases lying between them. CDR3 coding DNA: TGCAGCGTTGGGTGGCAGCAAGAGACCCAGTACTTC. Translation: CSVGWQQETQYF.

This chain uses TRBV9 with TRBJ2-3; TRBD2 aligns across 11 bases. The CDR3 is made up of 15 amino acids. Germline V gives CDR1 SGDLS, CDR2 YYNGEE. Trimming cost V 3 bases and J 7 bases; bases outside gene matches: 7. CDR3 residues: CASSATSGSWNTQYF. The CDR3 bases are TGTGCCAGCAGCGCCACTAGCGGGAGTTGGAATACGCAGTATTTT.

Note on this clone: Its ends do not fully match the called genes, so a read error is possible. This chain connects TRBV7-9 to TRBJ2-1; 9 nucleotides line up with TRBD2. Germline CDR1 SEHNR, CDR2 FQNEAQ (reference sequence). This CDR3 comprises 15 residues. This CDR3 reads CASTLLTSGYNEQFF. Written as DNA, the CDR3 is TGTGCCAGCACCTTACTGACTAGCGGATACAATGAGCAGTTCTTC.

The chain joins TRBV28 to TRBJ1-1; no clear D gene. V dropped 1 base and J dropped 8 bases, with 8 bases sitting between them. Germline V CDR1 and CDR2: MDHEN, SYDVKM. CDR3 length: 12 residues. The CDR3 is CASSLSVAEAFF. The CDR3 bases are TGTGCCAGCAGTTTATCGGTCGCAGAAGCTTTCTTT.

The sample holds one count of this clone. The gene calls are TRBV7-3 and TRBJ2-3; D gene ambiguous. The CDR3 runs to 12 residues. Trimming took 4 bases from V and 8 from J, leaving 10 bases between them. Germline V CDR1 and CDR2: SGHTA, FQGTGA. In DNA, the CDR3 is TGTGCCAGCAGCTCAGCCCACGGTACGCAGTATTTT. Translating it yields CASSSAHGTQYF.

For the CDR3, the DNA is TGTGCCACCAGCAGAGGGTCGTGGGGAATCCACACCGGGGAGCTGTTTTTT. Translating it yields CATSRGSWGIHTGELFF. The chain combines TRBV15 with TRBJ2-2; D is ambiguous. This CDR3 spans 17 amino acids. Per the germline V gene, CDR1 is LNHNV and CDR2 is YYDKDF (reference sequence). Trimming took off 1 base at V and 3 bases at J, with 15 bases between the two ends.

The rearrangement uses TRBV5-8 and TRBJ1-1; possible D gene TRBD1, 5 bases. The CDR3 totals 13 residues. CDR1 is SGHTS, CDR2 YDEGEE, per germline. The germline V and J ends were trimmed by 6 bases and 5 bases, with 14 bases remaining between them. The CDR3 DNA sequence: TGTGCCAGCAACCGACAGCGGGGGACTGAAGCTTTCTTT. Translated: CASNRQRGTEAFF. Full variable domain (remainder filled in from reference TRBV5-8 and TRBJ1-1): EAGVTQSPTHLIKTRGQQATLRCSPISGHTSVYWYQQALGLGLQFLLWYDEGEERNRGNFPPRFSGRQFPNYSSELNVNALELEDSALYLCASNRQRGTEAFFGQGTRLTVV.

The chain joins TRBV18 to TRBJ2-5, with no clear D. Germline loops: CDR1 KGHSH, CDR2 LQKENI. The CDR3 is 15 amino acids. V lost 1 base and J 4 bases, leaving 13 bases between the germline ends. The CDR3 bases are TGTGCCAGCTCACCACAGGCAGCGTGGGGAGAGACCCAGTACTTC. Amino acids: CASSPQAAWGETQYF.

The chain has TRBV27 and TRBJ1-6, with 7 bases identical to TRBD1. Germline CDR1 and CDR2: MNHEY and SMNVEV (reference sequence). Trimming removed 6 bases from V and 6 bases from J; junction bases left unmatched: 8. This CDR3 comprises 15 residues. CDR3 DNA sequence: TGTGCCAGCAGCCCACTAACAGGGGTTAATTCACCCCTCCACTTT. Protein product: CASSPLTGVNSPLHF.

On this clone: Other DNA sequences in this sample translate to the same CDR3. The chain is built from TRBV29-1 and TRBJ2-5; D is uncertain. Germline CDR1 SQVTM, CDR2 ANQGSEA. V lost 4 bases and J 5 bases, leaving 8 bases between the germline ends. The CDR3 length is 11 residues. CDR3 sequence (DNA): TGCAGCGTTGGGGGTGGCGAGACCCAGTACTTC. Translating gives CSVGGGETQYF.

V is TRBV2 and J is TRBJ2-2, with D perhaps matching TRBD2 (6 bases). Germline V gene sequence: CDR1 SNHLY, CDR2 FYNNEI. The CDR3 is 15 residues long. V lost 8 bases, J lost 4 bases, and 17 bases lay in between. CDR3 in DNA: TGTGCCAGCGCAGGGCGGGGTAGGGGCACCGGGGAGCTGTTTTTT. This encodes CASAGRGRGTGELFF.

V is TRBV6-4 and J is TRBJ2-2; D not resolved. The CDR3 contains 15 residues. Trimming left V 7 bases short and J 6 bases short, with 18 bases between. The germline V gene has CDR1 MRHNA and CDR2 SNTAGT. The CDR3 reads CASTPNSVLAGELFF. The CDR3 region has the DNA TGTGCCAGCACCCCGAACAGCGTGTTGGCCGGGGAGCTGTTTTTT.